Listed here are 20 T cell receptor beta chains from one sample, sequenced in a study of blood T cell repertoires in COVID-19. The protocol was immunoSEQ multiplex PCR, while the TCRdb copy is restricted to in-frame clones and leaves out a portion. The table shows approximately 200,000 clones, with around 90% occurring only once. The specimen sequenced was PBMCs or T cells enriched from blood (not recorded which). The source of these receptors is a man aged 30-40 years who had recovered from COVID-19.

The chain has TRBV19 and TRBJ1-5; D possibly corresponds to TRBD1 (6 bases). Trimming stripped 5 bases from V and 6 bases from J, with 14 bases between. The CDR3 extends over 14 amino acids. The germline CDR1 and CDR2 sequences are LNHDA and SQIVND (reference sequence). CDR3 DNA sequence: TGTGCCAGTAGTCAATCAGGGGTTGTTCAGCCCCAGCATTTT. Its translation is CASSQSGVVQPQHF.

This clone was recorded only once. The chain uses TRBV2 and TRBJ1-6; D possibly corresponds to TRBD1 (5 bases). Trimming took 6 bases from V and 8 from J, leaving 17 bases between them. The germline gives CDR1 SNHLY, CDR2 FYNNEI. The CDR3 is made up of 15 amino acids. The CDR3 sequence: CASRGTGGLHSPLHF. The CDR3 region has the DNA TGTGCCAGCAGGGGGACCGGGGGTCTACATTCACCCCTCCACTTT.

The chain recombines TRBV5-4 with TRBJ2-2; TRBD2 matches at 13 bases. V lost 3 bases to trimming and J lost 7 bases; unmatched junction nucleotides: 6. CDR1 is SGHNT, CDR2 YYREEE, per germline (reference sequence). The CDR3 consists of 16 residues. CDR3: CASSWTSGRRVGELFF. The CDR3 nucleotides read TGTGCCAGCAGCTGGACTAGCGGGAGAAGGGTCGGGGAGCTGTTTTTT.

The chain is built from TRBV19 and TRBJ2-1; D unclear. Deletions cut 3 bases from V and 7 bases from J, with 10 bases between. The germline CDR1 and CDR2 sequences are LNHDA and SQIVND (reference sequence). The CDR3 contains 13 residues. CDR3 coding DNA: TGTGCCAGTAGTATCCCCCGACTTAATGAGCAGTTCTTC. Translating gives CASSIPRLNEQFF.

This chain uses TRBV4-1 with TRBJ2-7; TRBD2 aligns across 7 bases. The CDR3 has 17 amino acids. Germline V gives CDR1 MGHRA, CDR2 YSYEKL. Losses at the gene ends were 3 bases for V and 4 bases for J; bases not matched to a gene: 15. The DNA for the CDR3 is TGCGCCAGCAGCCATCTTGGGCGGGGGTCGGATGCGTACGAGCAGTACTTC. The encoded protein is CASSHLGRGSDAYEQYF.

This clone was recorded once. The chain is built from TRBV18 and TRBJ2-7; 9 bases line up with TRBD1. The CDR3 spans 16 residues. The V gene end was trimmed by 2 bases and the J gene end by 4 bases; junction bases not matched to a gene: 9. CDR1 KGHSH and CDR2 LQKENI come from the germline V gene. CDR3 loop: CASSPSRDRAGYEQYF. As DNA, the CDR3 is TGTGCCAGCTCACCAAGCAGGGACAGGGCGGGGTACGAGCAGTACTTC.

The J gene is TRBJ2-1, the V gene TRBV6-5; 13 positions match TRBD2. CDR3 size: 13 residues. V lost 7 bases to trimming and J lost 8 bases; unmatched junction nucleotides: 2. The V gene's germline CDR1 is MNHEY and CDR2 SVGAGI. CDR3 amino acids: CASTLAGGDEQFF. The CDR3 DNA sequence: TGTGCCAGCACACTAGCGGGAGGGGATGAGCAGTTCTTC.

The chain links TRBV11-2 to TRBJ2-2; TRBD2 matches at 7 bases. CDR3 size: 17 residues. V lost 2 bases, J lost 3 bases, and 9 bases stayed unmatched. Germline assignment: CDR1 SGHAT and CDR2 FQNNGV. This CDR3 reads CASSLRGGSGDTGELFF. The CDR3 region has the DNA TGTGCCAGCAGCTTACGAGGCGGCAGCGGGGACACCGGGGAGCTGTTTTTT.

The CDR3 loop is CASSAVDRVDYGYTF. The CDR3 DNA is TGTGCCAGCAGCGCCGTGGACAGGGTGGACTATGGCTACACCTTC. The chain links TRBV9 to TRBJ1-2, with 8 positions matching TRBD1. Germline lookup yields CDR1 SGDLS and CDR2 YYNGEE. The length of the CDR3 is 15 residues. J lost 3 bases, V lost 3 bases, and 7 bases had no gene match.

V is TRBV7-2 and J is TRBJ1-1; possibly TRBD1 for D (5 bases). CDR1 is SGHTA and CDR2 is FQGNSA in the germline V gene. CDR3 length: 16 residues. V was cut by 4 bases and J by 6 bases, with 21 bases left in between. Here the CDR3 DNA reads TGTGCCAGCAGCTCCTACCCCTCGGGGGTCGGCGCTGAAGCTTTCTTT. It codes for CASSSYPSGVGAEAFF.

This clone was observed a single time. V gene TRBV7-9 combines with J gene TRBJ2-7; 9 bases are a match to TRBD1. Unmatched junction bases numbered 8, after V lost 5 bases and J lost 3 bases. Germline V lookup: CDR1 SEHNR, CDR2 FQNEAQ (reference sequence). This CDR3 region has 15 residues. The CDR3 coding sequence is TGTGCCAGCAGCCGACAGGGGGACCTGGGCTACGAGCAGTACTTC. This gives the protein CASSRQGDLGYEQYF.

The V gene is TRBV7-9, the J gene TRBJ1-4; possibly TRBD1 for D (5 bases). Germline CDR1 and CDR2: SEHNR and FQNEAQ (reference sequence). Trimming removed 5 bases at V and 7 bases at J, with 14 bases between. The CDR3 loop spans 14 amino acids. CDR3: CASSHPDGGEKLFF. In nucleotides, the CDR3 is TGTGCCAGCAGCCACCCGGACGGGGGTGAAAAACTGTTTTTT.

This chain joins TRBV11-3 and TRBJ2-3; TRBD2 is a possible D gene (5 bases). Trimming stripped 5 bases from V and 3 bases from J, with 15 bases between. CDR3 size: 15 residues. Germline CDR1 SGHNT, CDR2 YENEEA. CDR3 region: CASSPSRGLTDTQYF. CDR3 bases: TGTGCCAGCAGCCCAAGTCGGGGTTTGACAGATACGCAGTATTTT.

This chain connects TRBV9 to TRBJ2-3; D might be TRBD2 (6 bases). Germline values: CDR1 SGDLS, CDR2 YYNGEE. This CDR3 contains 14 residues. Trimming pared 2 bases from V and 0 bases from J, leaving 7 bases between. CDR3: CASSVGLSTDTQYF. DNA of the CDR3: TGTGCCAGCAGCGTGGGACTTAGCACAGATACGCAGTATTTT.

V usage is TRBV5-1 and J usage is TRBJ2-7; TRBD1 matches at 9 bases. V lost 10 bases to trimming and J lost 2 bases; unmatched junction nucleotides: 16. CDR3 size: 16 residues. Germline V gene lookup returns CDR1 SGHRS and CDR2 YFSETQ. The CDR3 DNA reads as TGCGCCTCCACCCCCCCCAACGACAGGGGGACCTACGAGCAGTACTTC. This translates into CASTPPNDRGTYEQYF.

The chain is built from TRBV19 and TRBJ2-1, with 11 bases identical to TRBD1. V lost 5 bases, J lost 4 bases, and 7 bases stayed unmatched. The CDR3 consists of 16 residues. From germline, CDR1 is LNHDA and CDR2 SQIVND (reference sequence). The CDR3 DNA sequence: TGTGCCAGTAGTCCAGGAGGGACAGGGGGTTACAATGAGCAGTTCTTC. It encodes CASSPGGTGGYNEQFF. Based on the CDR3 plus reference TRBV19 and TRBJ2-1, the full variable domain is DGGITQSPKYLFRKEGQNVTLSCEQNLNHDAMYWYRQDPGQGLRLIYYSQIVNDFQKGDIAEGYSVSREKKESFPLTVTSAQKNPTAFYLCASSPGGTGGYNEQFFGPGTRLTVL.

This clone is deemed medium-sized. The chain couples TRBV9 to TRBJ2-3; TRBD2 matches 7 bases. CDR1 and CDR2 from the germline V gene are SGDLS and YYNGEE. V dropped 3 bases and J dropped 4; count of bases not matched to a gene: 11. The length of the CDR3 is 16 residues. CDR3 protein: CASSAHATSHADTQYF. CDR3 bases: TGTGCCAGCAGCGCCCACGCGACTAGCCATGCAGATACGCAGTATTTT.

The V and J genes are TRBV18 and TRBJ1-3, with D uncertain. CDR3 length: 13 amino acids. The ends were cut back, 1 base at V and 4 bases at J, with 5 bases in the middle. The germline V gene has CDR1 KGHSH and CDR2 LQKENI. Here the CDR3 DNA reads TGTGCCAGCTCACCACAACAGGGAAACACCATATATTTT. Translating it yields CASSPQQGNTIYF.

This chain joins TRBV6-2 or TRBV6-3 and TRBJ2-3; 7 nucleotides match TRBD2. The V and J ends lost 2 bases and 5 bases, in that order; junction bases with no gene match: 7. CDR1 MNHEY and CDR2 SVGEGT come from the germline V gene. The CDR3 loop spans 15 amino acids. The CDR3 loop is CASSYSAGAVDTQYF. CDR3 sequence (DNA): TGTGCCAGCAGTTACAGCGCGGGAGCGGTAGATACGCAGTATTTT.

This rearrangement joins TRBV11-2 to TRBJ1-6, with D uncertain. CDR3 size: 12 residues. Germline values: CDR1 SGHAT, CDR2 FQNNGV. The V and J ends lost 2 bases and 8 bases respectively, with 4 bases between them. CDR3 sequence reads: CASSLQDSPLHF. Written as DNA, the CDR3 is TGTGCCAGCAGCTTACAGGATTCACCCCTCCACTTT.